The present TCR beta chain was sequenced within a study of T-cell memory formation after mild COVID-19. Looking at the study overall: Clusters of TCRs were largely donor specific.

General observations from the study: Most CD4+ clones that shrank were in CM and EM, while CD8+ ones turned up in EMRA.

Barcoded TCR alpha and TCR beta cDNA libraries with UMIs came from 5'RACE using constant-segment primers. TCRdb itself ran the 5' RACE reads through MiXCR, one entry per CDR3 protein. The top ten clones hold roughly 23% of a sample with 190,000 or so distinct CDR3 sequences, about 20% of them seen once. This clonotype was seen only a few times. Its antigen is not known. Specimen: PBMCs or a T cell subset sorted from them (not recorded which). The sequence came from an adult woman who had mild COVID-19 (a few samples of this study predate the infection). Cell type and time point are not known.

CDR3 nucleotides: TGTGCCTGGAGTGTGTCTTTGGGAGTAAATGAAAAACTGTTTTTT. This codes for CAWSVSLGVNEKLFF. The chain recombines TRBV30 with TRBJ1-4; D uncertain. The germline CDR1 and CDR2 sequences are GTSNPN and SVGIG (reference sequence). V was clipped by 0 bases and J by 5 bases, with 13 bases between them. CDR3 length equals 15 residues.